These 22 T cell receptor beta chains were all obtained from the same sample, sequenced in a study of blood T cells in healthy people across ages. The use of a sample-barcoded 5' primer and a J-beta primer mix characterized a second PCR of roughly 7 to 11 cycles. TCRdb fed the 5' RACE reads into MiXCR, producing one record per CDR3 protein. The profile shows about 650,000 distinct CDR3 sequences, about a third of them singletons. The sequenced sample was blood. These receptors were taken from a woman aged 80 or over in good health.

Notes on this clonotype: Just one base apart from a much larger clone, this may be a read error. J is TRBJ2-1 and V is TRBV7-8; 8 nucleotides align to TRBD2. CDR1 and CDR2 from the germline V gene are SGHVS and FQNEAQ. The CDR3 loop spans 14 amino acids. Germline trimming cut 5 bases from V and 10 bases from J; bases unmatched to any gene: 10. The CDR3 nucleotides read TGTGCCAGCAGCCATAGCGGGGAATCCTACGAGCAGTTCTTC. Translation: CASSHSGESYEQFF.

This clonotype was seen ten or more times. This chain uses TRBV27 with TRBJ2-6; D uncertain. Germline V gene lookup returns CDR1 MNHEY and CDR2 SMNVEV (reference sequence). V was pared by 0 bases and J by 2 bases, with 11 bases between. This CDR3 region has 17 residues. CDR3 region: CASSLSLLSTGANVLTF. The CDR3 DNA reads as TGTGCCAGCAGTTTATCCCTCCTATCGACTGGGGCCAACGTCCTGACTTTC.

This clonotype was seen at least ten times. The chain uses TRBV7-2 and TRBJ2-1; 11 bases are shared with TRBD2. CDR1 is SGHTA, CDR2 FQGNSA, per germline. V shed 5 bases, J shed 12 bases, and the junction held 12 bases outside the gene matches. The CDR3 is 15 amino acids. The CDR3: CASSLGGSGGAAQFF. The CDR3 bases are TGTGCCAGCAGCCTGGGGGGTAGCGGGGGGGCGGCGCAGTTCTTC.

This clonotype has a count of ten or more. V gene TRBV6-2 or TRBV6-3 combines with J gene TRBJ2-6, with TRBD1 identical over 8 bases. J gave up 4 bases and V 6 bases, and 11 bases lay outside the gene matches. CDR1 MNHEY and CDR2 SVGEGT come from the germline V gene. The CDR3 runs to 17 residues. The CDR3 is CASRYRQGTPGANVLTF. CDR3 nucleotide sequence: TGTGCCAGCAGGTATAGACAGGGGACTCCGGGGGCCAACGTCCTGACTTTC.

This clonotype was seen at least ten times. CDR3 nucleotides: TGTGCCAGCAGTTACGGAGGGGGTCATCAGCCCCAGCATTTT. This codes for CASSYGGGHQPQHF. The chain carries TRBV6-2 or TRBV6-3 and TRBJ1-5, with D tentatively TRBD1 (6 bases). The CDR3 totals 14 residues. V was pared by 2 bases and J by 5 bases, with 10 bases between. CDR1 and CDR2 (germline): MNHEY, SVGEGT.

This clonotype was observed many times. This chain links TRBV20-1 with TRBJ1-4; 10 bases align to TRBD1. This CDR3 has 13 amino acids. The V gene end was trimmed by 5 bases and the J gene end by 6 bases; junction bases not matched to a gene: 3. The germline V gene has CDR1 DFQATT and CDR2 SNEGSKA (reference sequence). CDR3 nucleotide sequence: TGCAGTGCTTACGGGACAGGGGATGAAAAACTGTTTTTT. Its protein product is CSAYGTGDEKLFF.

The genes are TRBV6-6 and TRBJ2-3; 7 nucleotides agree with TRBD1. Germline loops: CDR1 MNHNY, CDR2 SVGAGI (reference sequence). Trimming removed 7 bases from V and 8 bases from J; junction bases left unmatched: 12. The CDR3 totals 14 residues. The CDR3 reads CASIQGNRGVTQYF. In DNA, the CDR3 is TGTGCCAGCATACAGGGGAATCGGGGAGTTACGCAGTATTTT.

This rearrangement joins TRBV10-3 to TRBJ2-1; D is perhaps TRBD1 (6 bases). V gave up 0 bases and J gave up 5 bases, with 8 bases separating them. This CDR3 is built from 14 residues. CDR1 is ENHRY and CDR2 is SYGVKD in the germline V gene. The CDR3 loop is CAISESGADNEQFF. Written as DNA, the CDR3 is TGTGCCATCAGTGAGTCGGGGGCAGACAATGAGCAGTTCTTC.

A note on this clonotype: A much larger clone lies a single base off, so this may be a read error. The chain couples TRBV7-8 to TRBJ2-7, with D possibly being TRBD2 (5 bases). The CDR3 is made up of 13 amino acids. V lost 3 bases and J lost 12, with 18 bases in between. The germline gives CDR1 SGHVS, CDR2 FQNEAQ. CDR3 protein: CASSFGSGETRYF. In DNA, the CDR3 is TGTGCCAGCAGCTTCGGGTCCGGGGAGACCCGGTACTTC.

This clonotype was seen at least ten times. The chain uses TRBV29-1 and TRBJ1-2; D may be TRBD1 (6 bases). The ends were cut back, 2 bases at V and 1 base at J, with 11 bases in the middle. Per the germline V gene, CDR1 is SQVTM and CDR2 is ANQGSEA. The CDR3 totals 14 residues. CDR3 sequence: CSVESEDSNYGYTF. CDR3 sequence (DNA): TGCAGCGTTGAATCGGAGGACAGTAACTATGGCTACACCTTC.

The chain carries TRBV19 and TRBJ1-5; D gene uncertain. Deletions cut 6 bases from V and 4 bases from J, with 13 bases between. CDR1 is LNHDA and CDR2 is SQIVND in the germline V gene (reference sequence). The CDR3 has 14 residues. CDR3 loop: CASRNARPNQPQHF. CDR3 sequence (DNA): TGTGCCAGTAGGAACGCCAGACCGAATCAGCCCCAGCATTTT.

The J gene is TRBJ2-1, the V gene TRBV3-1; TRBD2 aligns across 9 bases. J lost 6 bases, V lost 4 bases, and 10 bases had no gene match. Germline V gene sequence: CDR1 LGHDT, CDR2 YNNKEL (reference sequence). CDR3 length: 16 residues. The CDR3 loop reads CASSRVAGATVNEQFF. CDR3 nucleotide sequence: TGTGCCAGCAGCCGGGTAGCGGGGGCCACCGTCAATGAGCAGTTCTTC.

There are many counts of this clonotype. One end of the junction varies from germline; a read error may be responsible. V usage is TRBV5-1 and J usage is TRBJ2-7, with TRBD1 identical over 9 bases. Per germline, CDR1 SGHRS and CDR2 YFSETQ. There are 13 residues in the CDR3. CDR3 DNA sequence: TGTGCCAGCACCCCGGGACAGGGCTACGAGCAGTACTTC. Translated: CASTPGQGYEQYF.

This clonotype was detected only a few times. CDR3 in amino acids: CSAPRGSSGNTIYF. As DNA, the CDR3 is TGCAGTGCTCCGCGGGGTAGCTCTGGAAACACCATATATTTT. This chain uses TRBV20-1 with TRBJ1-3; no firm D call. Germline lookup yields CDR1 DFQATT and CDR2 SNEGSKA (reference sequence). The CDR3 loop spans 14 amino acids. Trimming stripped 5 bases from V and 0 bases from J, with 11 bases between.

This clonotype appeared many times. The rearrangement joins TRBV6-2 or TRBV6-3 to TRBJ2-5; D is possibly TRBD2 (5 bases). CDR3 length: 13 amino acids. Germline CDR1 and CDR2: MNHEY and SVGEGT. The V gene lost 6 bases and the J gene lost 5 bases, with 13 bases spanning the gap. CDR3 protein: CASSPTRTETQYF. The DNA of the CDR3 is TGTGCCAGCAGCCCCACTAGAACGGAGACCCAGTACTTC.

The rearrangement links TRBV3-1 to TRBJ1-2; maybe TRBD1 (6 bases). Germline lookup yields CDR1 LGHDT and CDR2 YNNKEL (reference sequence). The CDR3 sequence is 14 residues long. With 11 bases removed from V and 2 bases from J, the gap between germline ends came to 18 bases. CDR3 nucleotide sequence: TGTGCCTCCCGACCAGGGGTTGGAAACTATGGCTACACCTTC. Amino acid sequence: CASRPGVGNYGYTF.

The genes are TRBV7-2 and TRBJ1-5; D is unclear. Germline loops: CDR1 SGHTA, CDR2 FQGNSA. Trimming left V 5 bases short and J 4 bases short, with 15 bases between. The CDR3 extends over 15 amino acids. The CDR3, as DNA: TGTGCCAGCAGCCCGGCACACGGGCGGAATCAGCCCCAGCATTTT. Protein sequence: CASSPAHGRNQPQHF.

This clonotype was recorded at least ten times. V and J are TRBV6-6 and TRBJ1-2; 8 positions agree with TRBD1. Germline V gene lookup returns CDR1 MNHNY and CDR2 SVGAGI (reference sequence). The junction had 11 bases not matched to a gene; V was cut back by 6 bases and J by 5 bases. The CDR3 loop spans 15 amino acids. The DNA for the CDR3 is TGTGCCAGCAGCGGACAGGGAAACTCGCCGTATGGCTACACCTTC. It is translated as CASSGQGNSPYGYTF.

The V and J genes are TRBV20-1 and TRBJ1-6; 8 bases are shared with TRBD1. This CDR3 is built from 15 residues. J gave up 7 bases and V 5 bases, and 10 bases lay outside the gene matches. CDR1 is DFQATT, CDR2 SNEGSKA, per germline (reference sequence). CDR3 bases: TGCAGTGCTGATGGGGACAGGCGAAGCAATTCACCCCTCCACTTT. Translation gives CSADGDRRSNSPLHF.

Note on this clonotype: This may come from a read error, since a much larger clone is one base off. The chain combines TRBV4-2 with TRBJ1-6; D possibly corresponds to TRBD1 (6 bases). CDR1 and CDR2 from the germline V gene are LGHNA and YNFKEQ. The CDR3 loop spans 17 amino acids. CDR3 sequence reads: CASSQVPWTDRDSPPHF. CDR3 DNA: TGTGCCAGCAGCCAAGTCCCTTGGACAGACAGAGATTCACCCCCCCACTTT.

This clonotype was counted between two and nine times. The V and J genes are TRBV30 and TRBJ2-5; D may be TRBD1 (6 bases). V lost 3 bases and J lost 2, with 16 bases in between. Germline assignment: CDR1 GTSNPN and CDR2 SVGIG (reference sequence). The CDR3 extends over 15 amino acids. CDR3: CAWRNREIPQETQYF. The CDR3 DNA reads TGTGCCTGGAGAAACAGGGAGATTCCTCAAGAGACCCAGTACTTC. Together with reference TRBV30 and TRBJ2-5, the CDR3 gives the full variable domain: SQTIHQWPATLVQPVGSPLSLECTVEGTSNPNLYWYRQAAGRGLQLLFYSVGIGQISSEVPQNLSASRPQDRQFILSSKKLLLSDSGFYLCAWRNREIPQETQYFGPGTRLLVL.

The sample holds many counts of this clonotype. This chain connects TRBV7-2 to TRBJ1-2; the match to TRBD1 covers 8 bases. The germline gives CDR1 SGHTA, CDR2 FQGNSA. J lost 2 bases, V lost 6 bases, and 8 bases had no gene match. The CDR3 sequence is 15 residues long. The CDR3 region is CASRSGGQGNYGYTF. DNA of the CDR3: TGTGCCAGCAGATCCGGAGGACAGGGAAACTATGGCTACACCTTC.